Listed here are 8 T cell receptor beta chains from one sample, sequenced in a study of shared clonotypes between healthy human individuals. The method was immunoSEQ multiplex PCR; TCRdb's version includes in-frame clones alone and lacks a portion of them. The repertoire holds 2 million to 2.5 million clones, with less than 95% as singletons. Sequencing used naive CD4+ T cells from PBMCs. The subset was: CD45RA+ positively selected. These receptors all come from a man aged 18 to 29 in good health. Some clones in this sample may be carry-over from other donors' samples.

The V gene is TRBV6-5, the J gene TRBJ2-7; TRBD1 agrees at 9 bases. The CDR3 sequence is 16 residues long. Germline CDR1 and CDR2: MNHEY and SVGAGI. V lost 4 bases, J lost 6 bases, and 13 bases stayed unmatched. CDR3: CASSSQAGTGFLEQYF. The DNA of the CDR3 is TGTGCCAGCAGTTCTCAGGCCGGGACAGGGTTCCTCGAGCAGTACTTC.

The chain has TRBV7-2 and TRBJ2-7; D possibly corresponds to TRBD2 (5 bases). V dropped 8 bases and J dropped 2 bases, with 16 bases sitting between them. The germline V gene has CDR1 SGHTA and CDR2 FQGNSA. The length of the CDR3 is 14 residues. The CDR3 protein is CASGLKGGPYEQYF. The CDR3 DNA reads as TGTGCCAGCGGACTGAAGGGTGGGCCCTACGAGCAGTACTTC.

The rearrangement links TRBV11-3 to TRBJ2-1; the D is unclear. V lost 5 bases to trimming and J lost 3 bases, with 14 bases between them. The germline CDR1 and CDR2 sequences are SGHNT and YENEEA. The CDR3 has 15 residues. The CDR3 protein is CASSETREVYNEQFF. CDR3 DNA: TGTGCCAGCAGCGAGACAAGAGAGGTCTACAATGAGCAGTTCTTC. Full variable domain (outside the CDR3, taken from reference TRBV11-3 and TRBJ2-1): EAGVVQSPRYKIIEKKQPVAFWCNPISGHNTLYWYLQNLGQGPELLIRYENEEAVDDSQLPKDRFSAERLKGVDSTLKIQPAELGDSAVYLCASSETREVYNEQFFGPGTRLTVL.

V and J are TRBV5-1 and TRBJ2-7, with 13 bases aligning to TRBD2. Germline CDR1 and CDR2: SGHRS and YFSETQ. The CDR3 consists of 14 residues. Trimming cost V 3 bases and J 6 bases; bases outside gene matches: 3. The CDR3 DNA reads TGCGCCAGCAGCTCTACTAGCGGGAGGGGCGAGCAGTACTTC. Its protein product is CASSSTSGRGEQYF.

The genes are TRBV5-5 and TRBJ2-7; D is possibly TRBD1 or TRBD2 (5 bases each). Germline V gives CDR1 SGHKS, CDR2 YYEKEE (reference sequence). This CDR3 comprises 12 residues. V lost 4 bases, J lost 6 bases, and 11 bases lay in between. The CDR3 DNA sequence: TGTGCCAGCAGCGGGGGTTGGGGCGAGCAGTACTTC. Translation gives CASSGGWGEQYF.

The CDR3 region is CASSFLRTGGIYNEQFF. The CDR3 bases are TGTGCCAGCAGTTTTCTTAGGACAGGGGGCATATACAATGAGCAGTTCTTC. V gene TRBV28 combines with J gene TRBJ2-1; 11 bases line up with TRBD1. The CDR3 has 17 amino acids. Germline CDR1 reads MDHEN; CDR2 reads SYDVKM. The V gene end was trimmed by 3 bases and the J gene end by 4 bases; junction bases not matched to a gene: 8.

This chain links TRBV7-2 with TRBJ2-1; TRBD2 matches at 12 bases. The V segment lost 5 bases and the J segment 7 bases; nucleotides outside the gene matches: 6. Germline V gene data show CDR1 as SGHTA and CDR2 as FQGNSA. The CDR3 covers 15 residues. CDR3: CASSQGLAGRNEQFF. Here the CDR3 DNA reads TGTGCCAGCAGCCAGGGACTAGCGGGTCGGAATGAGCAGTTCTTC.

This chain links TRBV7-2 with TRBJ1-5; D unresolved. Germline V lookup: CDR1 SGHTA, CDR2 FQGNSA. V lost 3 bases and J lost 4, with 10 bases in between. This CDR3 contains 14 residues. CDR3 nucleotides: TGTGCCAGCAGCTTCAACGACGGAAATCAGCCCCAGCATTTT. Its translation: CASSFNDGNQPQHF.